This T cell receptor beta chain was obtained from a study of T cell therapy after organ transplantation. This sample's time point: 20-29 weeks after completion of therapy. Germline values: CDR1 SGHAT, CDR2 FQNNGV. CDR3 length: 13 residues. V was trimmed by 8 bases and J by 4 bases, leaving 14 bases between them. Concerning this clone: Its antigen is unknown.

Study results and caveats: Pretherapy CD8 clonality inversely correlated with its fold change after therapy. In nonresponders, large pretherapy expansions changed minimally after therapy.

Sequencing was performed with immunoSEQ multiplex PCR; in TCRdb, only in-frame clones are kept and a portion is missing. The sample carries about 17,000 clones, over 75% recorded once. This sequence joins TRBV11-2 and TRBJ1-1; a possible D gene is TRBD1 (5 bases). Sequences were derived from CD8+ T cells from blood, sampled after autologous CMV-specific T cell therapy. This TCR was sampled from a human patient who had received a solid organ transplant and had CMV disease. Some T cells may be the graft donor's. CDR3 region: CASDAGRGTEAFF. The CDR3 DNA reads TGTGCCAGCGATGCAGGGAGGGGCACTGAAGCTTTCTTT.